This TCR beta chain was recovered during a study of blood T cell repertoires in COVID-19. Study overall: Whether acute or convalescent, the COVID-19 samples came from the United States, Italy and Spain.

In the study's own analysis: Using reference gene primer amplification, nucleated cell counts were estimated. Sequencing used immunoSEQ multiplex PCR; TCRdb keeps in-frame clones, though not all of them. V, J and clone size were drawn from that table, and D and trimming were deduced from the DNA. The sample includes approximately 190,000 clones, 84% of them seen just once. This CDR3 is built from 15 residues. Trimming took off 6 bases at V and 0 bases at J, with 13 bases between the two ends. Germline CDR1 is MNHEY and CDR2 is SMNVEV (reference sequence). The chain has TRBV27 and TRBJ2-3; D ambiguous. The sample comprised peripheral blood. The receptor was isolated from a human donor in a cohort sampled during active COVID-19. CDR3 sequence: CASSLTTTSTDTQYF. The CDR3 bases are TGTGCCAGCAGCCTAACTACGACTAGCACAGATACGCAGTATTTT.